This TCR beta chain was documented in a study of blood T cell repertoires in COVID-19. Trimming removed 7 bases at V and 1 base at J, with 11 bases between. CDR1 and CDR2 from the germline V gene are LNHDA and SQIVND (reference sequence). The CDR3 has 14 residues. Sequencing was performed with immunoSEQ multiplex PCR; in TCRdb, only in-frame clones are kept and a portion is missing. The sample lists roughly 380,000 clones, about 88% occurring once. The rearrangement links TRBV19 to TRBJ1-5; D gene unclear. The sequenced sample consisted of PBMCs or T cells enriched from blood (not recorded which). This sequence was found in a woman aged 25 to 39 who had been exposed to COVID-19. CDR3 nucleotide sequence: TGTGCCAGTAAGGAGGGCTGGAGCAATCAGCCCCAGCATTTT. Amino acids: CASKEGWSNQPQHF.